A single T cell receptor (beta chain) is shown here with its context. Its cognate antigen is unknown. This sample was included in a study of PD-1 blockade in classical Hodgkin lymphoma. General observations from the study: CD4+ TCR diversity rose significantly by C4D1, and CD8+ TCR diversity did not. Newly diagnosed and completely responding patients shared comparable baseline diversity.

The table came from immunoSEQ multiplex PCR; TCRdb's copy has only in-frame clones and leaves some out. The top ten hold approximately 18% of the sample, which has some 30,000 clones, 81% seen once. Time point meaning: cycle 4 day 1 (C4D1), after about 6 weeks of nivolumab. Each patient's relapse followed autologous stem cell transplantation, and brentuximab vedotin exposure varied. Complete response, partial response or progressive disease constituted the best response categories observed. Trimming cost V 4 bases and J 1 base, with 11 bases left between them. The germline gives CDR1 SGHRS, CDR2 YFSETQ. The CDR3 sequence is 15 residues long.

This sequence originates from a human donor with classical Hodgkin lymphoma. The chain carries TRBV5-1 and TRBJ1-4; no definite D call. This material consisted of peripheral blood mononuclear cells (PBMCs), taken before the fourth cycle of nivolumab. In nucleotides, the CDR3 is TGCGCCAGCAGCAAAAGCAGCATAACTAATGAAAAACTGTTTTTT. Amino acids: CASSKSSITNEKLFF.